Below, 26 T cell receptor beta chains from the same sample are listed, as sequenced in a study of PD-1 blockade in classical Hodgkin lymphoma. Indicated time point: cycle 4 day 1 (C4D1), after five to seven weeks of nivolumab. Each patient relapsed following autologous stem cell transplantation, and prior brentuximab vedotin exposure differed. CD8+ T cells were isolated from thawed PBMCs by magnetic negative selection. Sequenced by immunoSEQ multiplex PCR; TCRdb stores in-frame clones only, minus some. The table lists 4,000 to 6,000 clones, over 60% of them singletons, with approximately 25% in the top ten. The sample consisted of CD8+ T cells from blood, taken before the fourth cycle of nivolumab. The origin of the receptors is a human donor with classical Hodgkin lymphoma.

V is TRBV13 and J is TRBJ2-5; D unresolved. V was pared by 8 bases and J by 0 bases, with 10 bases between. CDR3 length equals 13 residues. The germline CDR1 and CDR2 sequences are PRHDT and FYEKMQ (reference sequence). The CDR3 region is CASARTNQETQYF. As DNA, the CDR3 is TGTGCCAGCGCGCGAACGAACCAAGAGACCCAGTACTTC.

The chain is built from TRBV10-1 and TRBJ2-7; D is unresolved. V lost 6 bases and J 4 bases, leaving 7 bases between the germline ends. The germline gives CDR1 WNHNN, CDR2 SYGVQD (reference sequence). The CDR3 length is 11 residues. CDR3 region: CASSNSYEQYF. The CDR3 nucleotides read TGCGCCAGCAGCAACTCTTACGAGCAGTACTTC.

V gene TRBV27 combines with J gene TRBJ2-3; D gene ambiguous. V gave up 8 bases and J gave up 1 base, with 4 bases separating them. The CDR3 consists of 11 residues. Germline V lookup: CDR1 MNHEY, CDR2 SMNVEV (reference sequence). The CDR3 nucleotides are TGTGCCAGCGCCGGCACAGATACGCAGTATTTT. Protein sequence: CASAGTDTQYF.

This clone is labeled as medium-sized. This chain joins TRBV27 and TRBJ1-2, with 10 bases that match TRBD1. V was pared by 5 bases and J by 7 bases, with 7 bases of the junction left unmatched. The V gene's germline CDR1 is MNHEY and CDR2 SMNVEV (reference sequence). The CDR3 covers 14 residues. CDR3 residues: CASSQGQGVFGYTF. The CDR3 DNA follows: TGTGCCAGCAGTCAAGGACAGGGGGTCTTTGGCTACACCTTC.

This clone has more than one count but fewer than ten. The chain couples TRBV7-9 to TRBJ2-7; D is unclear. Trimming cost V 4 bases and J 3 bases, with 7 bases left between them. Germline loops: CDR1 SEHNR, CDR2 FQNEAQ (reference sequence). The CDR3 has 12 residues. CDR3 bases: TGTGCCAGCAGCTCAATGGGCTACGAGCAGTACTTC. Its protein is CASSSMGYEQYF.

The CDR3 here is CASSPRTAGTGGRYEQYF. CDR3 sequence (DNA): TGCGCCAGCAGTCCACGAACCGCCGGGACAGGGGGACGATACGAGCAGTACTTC. J is TRBJ2-7 and V is TRBV23-1; TRBD1 matches 11 bases. TRBV23-1 is identified as an open reading frame with a role that is uncertain. V was clipped by 4 bases and J by 4 bases; unmatched bases: 15. The length of the CDR3 is 18 residues.

The chain joins TRBV29-1 to TRBJ2-1; 10 bases are a match to TRBD1. Trimming took 3 bases from V and 4 from J; bases not matched to a gene: 12. This CDR3 comprises 17 residues. CDR1 is SQVTM, CDR2 ANQGSEA, per germline. The CDR3 DNA sequence: TGCAGCGTTGAGAGAGGTGGAGGGACAGGGGTTTACAATGAGCAGTTCTTC. Its translation is CSVERGGGTGVYNEQFF.

This chain links TRBV4-1 with TRBJ2-7; TRBD2 aligns across 14 bases. This CDR3 has 15 amino acids. Germline V gene lookup returns CDR1 MGHRA and CDR2 YSYEKL. V shed 4 bases and J 3 bases; nucleotides not matched to a gene: 2. CDR3 sequence (DNA): TGCGCCAGCAGCCCCGGGACTAGCGGGAGCTACGAGCAGTACTTC. Translation gives CASSPGTSGSYEQYF.

This clone was detected a few times. The rearrangement uses TRBV29-1 and TRBJ2-7, with unresolved D. The CDR3 loop spans 11 amino acids. CDR1 and CDR2 from the germline V gene are SQVTM and ANQGSEA. Between the trimmed V and J ends, which lost 5 bases and 3 bases, there was a span of 8 bases. CDR3 DNA sequence: TGCAGCGTTCTTGGGGACTACGAGCAGTACTTC. It codes for CSVLGDYEQYF.

V and J are TRBV5-1 and TRBJ1-4, with D unresolved. The length of the CDR3 is 14 residues. The germline V gene encodes CDR1 SGHRS and CDR2 YFSETQ. V lost 0 bases and J lost 6, with 9 bases in between. The CDR3 here is CASSLGEGYEKLFF. CDR3 sequence (DNA): TGCGCCAGCAGCTTGGGAGAGGGCTATGAAAAACTGTTTTTT.

J is TRBJ1-5 and V is TRBV5-6; D is uncertain. Trimming cost V 4 bases and J 7 bases, with 9 bases left between them. The CDR3 runs to 12 residues. The V gene's germline CDR1 is SGHDT and CDR2 YYEEEE. In nucleotides, the CDR3 is TGTGCCAGCAGCCGGGAGGGACAGCCCCAGCATTTT. Protein sequence: CASSREGQPQHF.

This clone was found once. The genes are TRBV7-9 and TRBJ2-3; 11 bases agree with TRBD2. After removal of 0 bases from V and 7 bases from J, the junction contained 12 bases not matched to a gene. The CDR3 runs to 18 residues. Germline CDR1 and CDR2: SEHNR and FQNEAQ (reference sequence). The CDR3 protein is CASSLAQGLAEVINTQYF. The CDR3 coding sequence is TGTGCCAGCAGCTTAGCCCAGGGACTAGCGGAAGTCATAAATACGCAGTATTTT.

This clone turned up a few times. The chain couples TRBV7-6 to TRBJ1-1; maybe TRBD1 (5 bases). The germline V and J ends were trimmed by 3 bases and 1 base, with 9 bases remaining between them. Germline V CDR1 and CDR2: SGHVS, FNYEAQ. CDR3 length: 14 amino acids. As DNA, the CDR3 is TGTGCCAGCAGCTTTGGGACGCCGAACACTGAAGCTTTCTTT. This encodes CASSFGTPNTEAFF.

This chain joins TRBV11-2 and TRBJ2-1; possible D gene TRBD2, 6 bases. Trimming took 0 bases from V and 7 from J, leaving 10 bases between them. Germline CDR1 SGHAT, CDR2 FQNNGV. The CDR3 runs 14 residues. The CDR3, as DNA: TGTGCCAGCAGCTTAGAGGCAGGGAGGAATGAGCAGTTCTTC. It codes for CASSLEAGRNEQFF.

The chain uses TRBV5-6 and TRBJ1-5, with D maybe TRBD1 (6 bases). The CDR3 totals 12 residues. Trimming stripped 4 bases from V and 6 bases from J, with 8 bases between. CDR1 is SGHDT, CDR2 YYEEEE, per germline. The CDR3 DNA follows: TGTGCCAGCAGCGAAGGGGGTCAGCCCCAGCATTTT. Amino acid sequence: CASSEGGQPQHF.

The chain employs TRBV29-1 and TRBJ1-2; the D gene is possibly TRBD1 (6 bases). The CDR3 contains 13 residues. Trimming took off 1 base at V and 4 bases at J, with 10 bases between the two ends. Per the germline V gene, CDR1 is SQVTM and CDR2 is ANQGSEA. The CDR3 nucleotides are TGCAGCGTTGAAGCTACGACAGGCTATGGCTACACCTTC. Its translation: CSVEATTGYGYTF.

The rearrangement links TRBV6-6 to TRBJ2-7, with D possibly being TRBD1 or TRBD2 (5 bases each). CDR1 MNHNY and CDR2 SVGAGI come from the germline V gene (reference sequence). V was trimmed by 5 bases and J by 7 bases, leaving 15 bases between them. There are 13 residues in the CDR3. The CDR3 reads CASSLQGPREQYF. DNA for the CDR3: TGTGCCAGCAGTCTCCAGGGACCAAGGGAGCAGTACTTC.

V gene TRBV15 combines with J gene TRBJ2-3, with TRBD2 matching 7 bases. This CDR3 is built from 14 residues. The ends lost 1 base at V and 3 bases at J; junction bases unmatched: 1. Germline V CDR1 and CDR2: LNHNV, YYDKDF (reference sequence). CDR3 residues: CATSRVGGTDTQYF. The CDR3 region has the DNA TGTGCCACCAGCAGAGTCGGGGGGACAGATACGCAGTATTTT.

This clone has a handful of counts. V and J are TRBV15 and TRBJ2-7, with 7 bases lining up with TRBD2. In germline, CDR1 is LNHNV, CDR2 YYDKDF (reference sequence). Trimming removed 1 base from V and 2 bases from J; junction bases left unmatched: 8. This CDR3 region has 16 residues. Here the CDR3 reads CATSRGLGGSTYEQYF. CDR3 in DNA: TGTGCCACCAGCAGAGGCTTGGGGGGGTCTACCTACGAGCAGTACTTC.

This clone was seen only a few times. The chain employs TRBV27 and TRBJ1-2; 9 bases map to TRBD1. V shed 5 bases, J shed 6 bases, and the junction held 4 bases outside the gene matches. The germline V gene encodes CDR1 MNHEY and CDR2 SMNVEV (reference sequence). The CDR3 loop spans 13 amino acids. In DNA, the CDR3 is TGTGCCAGCAGTCCCGGGACAGGGAATGGCTACACCTTC. Translated, it gives CASSPGTGNGYTF.

J is TRBJ1-1 and V is TRBV2; no clear D. This CDR3 has 13 residues. Between the trimmed V and J ends, which lost 8 bases and 1 base, there was a span of 11 bases. CDR1 is SNHLY and CDR2 is FYNNEI in the germline V gene. The CDR3: CASAPAGNTEAFF. CDR3 bases: TGTGCCAGCGCCCCCGCGGGGAACACTGAAGCTTTCTTT.

The chain combines TRBV12-5 with TRBJ2-2; TRBD1 aligns across 7 bases. Germline loops: CDR1 LGHNT, CDR2 FRNRAP. Trimming removed 3 bases from V and 7 bases from J; junction bases left unmatched: 11. This CDR3 comprises 16 residues. The CDR3, as DNA: TGTGCTAGTGGTTTAGGACAGGCCTTACTTGTCGGGGAGCTGTTTTTT. It codes for CASGLGQALLVGELFF. Full variable domain (outside the CDR3, taken from reference TRBV12-5 and TRBJ2-2): DARVTQTPRHKVTEMGQEVTMRCQPILGHNTVFWYRQTMMQGLELLAYFRNRAPLDDSGMPKDRFSAEMPDATLATLKIQPSEPRDSAVYFCASGLGQALLVGELFFGEGSRLTVL.

This chain uses TRBV7-6 with TRBJ2-1; 8 positions match TRBD2. V lost 5 bases to trimming and J lost 2 bases; unmatched junction nucleotides: 11. Looked up from germline, CDR1 is SGHVS and CDR2 is FNYEAQ. The CDR3 consists of 17 residues. CDR3 sequence reads: CASSPSWAGGPYNEQFF. The CDR3 DNA reads as TGTGCCAGCAGCCCCAGCTGGGCGGGAGGACCCTACAATGAGCAGTTCTTC.

CDR3 region: CASSITGTSLNEQFF. The CDR3 DNA is TGTGCCAGCAGCATAACCGGGACTAGCCTCAATGAGCAGTTCTTC. V is TRBV13 and J is TRBJ2-1, with 9 bases that match TRBD2. The CDR3 consists of 15 residues. Germline V CDR1 and CDR2: PRHDT, FYEKMQ (reference sequence). The ends lost 5 bases at V and 6 bases at J; junction bases unmatched: 8.

The chain links TRBV6-1 to TRBJ1-1, with D unclear. The CDR3 loop spans 13 amino acids. Germline V CDR1 and CDR2: MNHNS, SASEGT. V lost 5 bases, J lost 1 base, and 8 bases lay in between. The CDR3 loop is CASSYAENTEAFF. The CDR3 DNA reads TGTGCCAGCAGTTATGCAGAGAACACTGAAGCTTTCTTT.

The rearrangement joins TRBV27 to TRBJ2-7, with D uncertain. CDR1 is MNHEY, CDR2 SMNVEV, per germline (reference sequence). V gave up 8 bases and J gave up 0 bases, with 8 bases separating them. The CDR3 contains 12 residues. The CDR3 coding sequence is TGTGCCAGCCACGGACCCTCCTACGAGCAGTACTTC. This translates into CASHGPSYEQYF.